The 5 T cell receptor beta chains below come from one sample, sequenced in a study of blood T cells in healthy people across ages. Next came a second PCR, run for about 6 to 12 cycles, which used a sample-barcoded 5' primer along with a J-beta primer mix. TCRdb ran MiXCR on the 5' RACE reads and lists one entry per CDR3 protein. The sample contains around 900,000 distinct CDR3 sequences, 25% to 35% of which appear only once. Sequencing input: blood. These receptors were taken from a woman over 75 in good health.

To note about this clonotype: A much more abundant neighbour one base away suggests this may be a read error. The rearrangement uses TRBV7-2 and TRBJ2-5; D is uncertain. CDR3 length equals 14 residues. Trimming took off 5 bases at V and 5 bases at J, with 15 bases between the two ends. Germline assignment: CDR1 SGHTA and CDR2 FQGNSA. DNA for the CDR3: TGTGCCAGCAGCGGGCGGATTGACTCGGAGACCCAGTACTTC. Its protein product is CASSGRIDSETQYF.

CDR3 in amino acids: CASSLASGSYNEQYF. The CDR3, as DNA: TGTGCCAGCAGCTTAGCTAGCGGCTCCTACAATGAGCAGTACTTC. V and J are TRBV7-2 and TRBJ2-1; TRBD2 is a possible D gene (6 bases). The J call is in doubt because the DNA end fits TRBJ2-7 better. Germline lookup yields CDR1 SGHTA and CDR2 FQGNSA. The CDR3 totals 15 residues.

Remarks on this clonotype: This sequence may be a read error, since a much larger clone differs from it by one base. This rearrangement joins TRBV12-3 or TRBV12-4 to TRBJ2-3; tentative D call: TRBD1 (5 bases). Trimming removed 5 bases at V and 0 bases at J, with 21 bases between. This CDR3 region has 18 residues. CDR3 region: CASSLDIGVSSSTDTQYF. CDR3 bases: TGTGCCAGCAGTCTCGATATAGGGGTATCCTCTAGCACAGATACGCAGTATTTT.

The chain uses TRBV7-2 and TRBJ2-7, with a possible D match to TRBD2 (7 bases). V was trimmed by 5 bases and J by 2 bases, leaving 16 bases between them. This CDR3 is 15 amino acids long. Germline V gene sequence: CDR1 SGHTA, CDR2 FQGNSA. In DNA, the CDR3 is TGTGCCAGCAGCCAGGGTCGGGGGGCCACCTACGAGCAGTACTTC. This codes for CASSQGRGATYEQYF.

Many counts were recorded for this clonotype. The rearrangement links TRBV6-6 to TRBJ1-4, with D uncertain. Germline-derived CDR1 and CDR2 are MNHNY and SVGAGI (reference sequence). CDR3 size: 17 residues. Trimming pared 2 bases from V and 8 bases from J, leaving 21 bases between. The CDR3 is CASSYGLAGGKREKLFF. The CDR3 DNA is TGTGCCAGCAGTTACGGCCTGGCAGGAGGGAAGCGGGAAAAACTGTTTTTT.